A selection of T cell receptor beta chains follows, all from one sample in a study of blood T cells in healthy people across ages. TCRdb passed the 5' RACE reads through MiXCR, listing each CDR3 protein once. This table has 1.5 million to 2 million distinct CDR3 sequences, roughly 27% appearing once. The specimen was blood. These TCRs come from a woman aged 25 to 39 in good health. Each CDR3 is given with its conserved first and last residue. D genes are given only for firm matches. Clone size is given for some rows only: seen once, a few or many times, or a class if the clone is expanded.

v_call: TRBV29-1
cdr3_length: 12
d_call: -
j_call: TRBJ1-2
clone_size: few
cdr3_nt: TGCAGCGTGGCCCCTAGGTCGGCTGGCTACACCTTC
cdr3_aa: CSVAPRSAGYTF

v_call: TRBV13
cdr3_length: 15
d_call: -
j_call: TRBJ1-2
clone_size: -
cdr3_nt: TGTGCCAGCAGCCCGCGGACTGCTATGGGACATGGCTACACCTTC
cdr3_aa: CASSPRTAMGHGYTF

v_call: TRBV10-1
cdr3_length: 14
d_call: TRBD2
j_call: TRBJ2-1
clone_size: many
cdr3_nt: TGCGCCAGCAGTGAGTTCCGGGGGGGGAATGAGCAGTTCTTC
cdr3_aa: CASSEFRGGNEQFF

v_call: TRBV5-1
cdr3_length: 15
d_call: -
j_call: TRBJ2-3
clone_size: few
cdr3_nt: TGCGCCAGCAGCTCTTTCCCAGCCAGCACAGATACGCAGTATTTT
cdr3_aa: CASSSFPASTDTQYF

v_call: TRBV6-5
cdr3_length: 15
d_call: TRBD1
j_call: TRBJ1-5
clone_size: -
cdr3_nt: TGTGCCAGCAGGCAGGGACAGAATGAGGGTCAGCCCCAGCATTTT
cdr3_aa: CASRQGQNEGQPQHF

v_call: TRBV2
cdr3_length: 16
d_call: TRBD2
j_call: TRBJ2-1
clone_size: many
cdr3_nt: TGTGCCAGCAGGGGGACCGGGACTAGCGGGTACAATGAGCAGTTCTTC
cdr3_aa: CASRGTGTSGYNEQFF

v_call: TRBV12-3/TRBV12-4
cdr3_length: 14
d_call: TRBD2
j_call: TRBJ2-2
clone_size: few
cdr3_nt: TGTGCCAGCAGTTTTGGCGGGAGTGCCGGGGAGCTGTTTTTT
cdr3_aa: CASSFGGSAGELFF

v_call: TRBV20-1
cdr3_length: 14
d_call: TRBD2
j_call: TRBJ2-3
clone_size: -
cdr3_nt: TGCAGTGCTAGAGATTTAGCGGGGCAAGATACGCAGTATTTT
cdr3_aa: CSARDLAGQDTQYF

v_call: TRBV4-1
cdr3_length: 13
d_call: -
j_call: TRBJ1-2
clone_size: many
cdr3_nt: TGCGCCAGCAGCCAATACACTAACTATGGCTACACCTTC
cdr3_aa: CASSQYTNYGYTF

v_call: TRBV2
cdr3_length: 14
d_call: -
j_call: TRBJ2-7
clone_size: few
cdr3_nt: TGTGCCAGCACGGGCGTCTGGAGCTCCTACGAGCAGTACTTC
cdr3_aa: CASTGVWSSYEQYF

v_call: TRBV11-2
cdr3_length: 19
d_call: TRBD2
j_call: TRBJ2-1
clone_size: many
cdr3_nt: TGTGCCAGCCCCCCACAAAATAAGACTAGCGGGGGTACCTACAATGAGCAGTTCTTC
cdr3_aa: CASPPQNKTSGGTYNEQFF

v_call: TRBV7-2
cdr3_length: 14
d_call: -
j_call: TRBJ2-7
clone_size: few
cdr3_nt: TGTGCCAGCAGCTTGAAAGCGGGTGCCTACGAGCAGTACTTC
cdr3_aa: CASSLKAGAYEQYF

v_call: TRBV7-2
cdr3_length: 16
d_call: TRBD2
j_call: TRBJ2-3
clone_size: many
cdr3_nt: TGTGCCAGCAGCTTAGGGGCACTAGCGGGCACAGATACGCAGTATTTT
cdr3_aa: CASSLGALAGTDTQYF

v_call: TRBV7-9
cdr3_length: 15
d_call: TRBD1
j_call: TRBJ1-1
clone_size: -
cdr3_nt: TGTGCCAGCAGCCTGACGACAGGGGGGAACACTGAAGCTTTCTTT
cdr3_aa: CASSLTTGGNTEAFF

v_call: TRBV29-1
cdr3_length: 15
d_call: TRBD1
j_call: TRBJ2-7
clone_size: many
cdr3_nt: TGCAGCGTCCCCGGACAGGGGCCCCTATCCTACGAGCAGTACTTC
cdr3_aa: CSVPGQGPLSYEQYF

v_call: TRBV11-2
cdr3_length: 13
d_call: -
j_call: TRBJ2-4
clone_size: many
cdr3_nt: TGTGCCAGCAGCTTACCGCCAGGAGGCATTCAGTACTTC
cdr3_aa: CASSLPPGGIQYF

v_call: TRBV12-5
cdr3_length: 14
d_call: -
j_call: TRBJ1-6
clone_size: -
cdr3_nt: TGTGCTAGTGGTTCCCCAGGGGTAGGTTCACCCCTCCACTTT
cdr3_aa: CASGSPGVGSPLHF

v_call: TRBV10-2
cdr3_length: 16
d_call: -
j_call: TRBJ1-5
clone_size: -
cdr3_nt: TGCGCCAGCAGTGAGTCCACCGGAGCTAGCAATCAGCCCCAGCATTTT
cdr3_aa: CASSESTGASNQPQHF

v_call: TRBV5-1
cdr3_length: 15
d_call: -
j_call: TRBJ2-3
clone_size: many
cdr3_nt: TGCGCCAGCAGCTTGGAAACGGGGGTAGTGGATACGCAGTATTTT
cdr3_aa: CASSLETGVVDTQYF

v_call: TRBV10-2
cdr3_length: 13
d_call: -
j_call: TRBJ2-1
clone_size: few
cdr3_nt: TGCGCCAGCAGTGAGACCCTTACCAATGAGCAGTTCTTC
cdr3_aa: CASSETLTNEQFF

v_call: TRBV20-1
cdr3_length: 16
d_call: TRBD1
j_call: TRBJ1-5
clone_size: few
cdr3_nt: TGCAGTGCTAGAGATTTTGCAGGACAGGGGTTCCAGCCCCAGCATTTT
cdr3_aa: CSARDFAGQGFQPQHF

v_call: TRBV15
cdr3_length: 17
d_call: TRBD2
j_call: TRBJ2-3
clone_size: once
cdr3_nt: TGTGCCACCAGCACTAGCGGGGGGGCCGAGGTTAGAGATACGCAGTATTTT
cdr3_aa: CATSTSGGAEVRDTQYF

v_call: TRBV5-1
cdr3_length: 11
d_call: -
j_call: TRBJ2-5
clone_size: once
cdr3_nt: TGTTCCAGCAGCGCAGGGGAGACCCAGTACTTC
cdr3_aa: CSSSAGETQYF

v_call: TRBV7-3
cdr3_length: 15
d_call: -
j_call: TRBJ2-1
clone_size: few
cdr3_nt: TGTGCCAGCAGCCGAGGGGCCAGCTCCTACAATGAGCAGTTCTTC
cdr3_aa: CASSRGASSYNEQFF

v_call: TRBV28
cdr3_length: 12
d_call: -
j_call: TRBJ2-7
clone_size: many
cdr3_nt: TGTGCCAGCAGTCCCGTGACGAGGTATCAGTACTTC
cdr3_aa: CASSPVTRYQYF

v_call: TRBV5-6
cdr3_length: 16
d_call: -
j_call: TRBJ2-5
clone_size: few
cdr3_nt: TGTGCCAGCAGCTTGGACACAGGCGTTTTGCAAGAGACCCAGTACTTC
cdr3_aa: CASSLDTGVLQETQYF